This T cell receptor beta chain was sequenced during a study of brain T cells in children with intractable seizures. Only cases whose brain tissue showed the highest T cell transcript signatures were sequenced. Pre-surgery treatment included at least one anti-epileptic drug. The CDR3 loop spans 13 amino acids. Trimming removed 1 base at V and 5 bases at J, with 6 bases between. CDR1 LGHDT and CDR2 YNNKEL come from the germline V gene (reference sequence). Clones were sequenced by immunoSEQ multiplex PCR, and TCRdb holds only the in-frame ones, with some missing. The repertoire has under 150,000 clones, around 94% of them found once; the top ten carry about 4%. Study-level results: Only CDR3 sequence similarity suggested viral specificity, without known HCMV serostatus.

Concerning this clone itself: Antigen specificity is unknown.

The chain carries TRBV3-1 (or the pseudogene TRBV3-2) and TRBJ1-5; D unresolved. The sequence was obtained from a boy in the first two years of life with hemimegalencephaly and intractable seizures. The sample here was peripheral blood, taken at surgery. This CDR3 reads CASSQGGYQPQHF. CDR3 nucleotides: TGTGCCAGCAGCCAAGGGGGATATCAGCCCCAGCATTTT.